These 5 T cell receptor beta chains were all obtained from the same sample, sequenced in a study of T cell changes during pregnancy in multiple sclerosis. Profiled with immunoSEQ multiplex PCR; TCRdb holds only in-frame clones, not every one. This sample has under 75,000 clones, with approximately 90% found just once. The sequencing here drew on peripheral blood, taken in the third trimester of pregnancy. The receptors stem from a female donor in good health, enrolled as a control in a pregnancy study.

The chain is built from TRBV13 and TRBJ1-1; weak D call: TRBD1 (6 bases). The CDR3 covers 12 residues. V was clipped by 5 bases and J by 8 bases, with 12 bases between them. The V gene's germline CDR1 is PRHDT and CDR2 FYEKMQ (reference sequence). The CDR3 sequence is CASSTGTKEAFF. CDR3 coding DNA: TGTGCCAGCAGCACCGGGACAAAAGAAGCTTTCTTT.

CDR3 protein: CASSENGGGETQYF. CDR3 coding DNA: TGTGCCAGCAGCGAAAACGGGGGGGGAGAGACCCAGTACTTC. This rearrangement joins TRBV7-3 to TRBJ2-5; 8 nucleotides agree with TRBD2. The length of the CDR3 is 14 residues. V lost 5 bases to trimming and J lost 4 bases; unmatched junction nucleotides: 6. Germline V CDR1 and CDR2: SGHTA, FQGTGA.

The V gene is TRBV4-3, the J gene TRBJ2-7; 12 nucleotides match TRBD1. This CDR3 is 17 amino acids long. Losses at the gene ends were 0 bases for V and 5 bases for J; bases not matched to a gene: 8. CDR1 and CDR2 from the germline V gene are LGHNA and YSLEER. Here the CDR3 reads CASSQDITGTGGDEQYF. CDR3 DNA: TGCGCCAGCAGCCAAGACATAACCGGGACAGGGGGCGACGAGCAGTACTTC.

The chain joins TRBV2 to TRBJ1-3; D remains unclear. This CDR3 contains 16 residues. Trimming took 1 base from V and 8 from J, leaving 18 bases between them. From germline, CDR1 is SNHLY and CDR2 FYNNEI. CDR3 region: CASSEGGLTLRDTIYF. DNA for the CDR3: TGTGCCAGCAGTGAAGGCGGTTTAACCCTTCGCGACACCATATATTTT.

The chain is built from TRBV19 and TRBJ2-2; weak D call: TRBD2 (7 bases). The CDR3 is 14 residues long. CDR1 and CDR2 (germline): LNHDA, SQIVND (reference sequence). Trimming took 3 bases from V and 4 from J, leaving 9 bases between them. The CDR3 DNA reads TGTGCCAGTAGTATCGGGGGGCCCACCGGGGAGCTGTTTTTT. Protein: CASSIGGPTGELFF.